This T cell receptor (beta chain) was found in a study of T cell responses to AZD1222 COVID-19 vaccine. General study points: The peak T cell response came first, and repertoires were sampled only after it. CD4 TCRs associated with vaccination spanned spike, dominating at 160-218 and 743-854. Unmutated variant regions are reportedly the target of nearly half of TCRs that are spike-specific. Possibly, clonal diversity was underestimated; donors were largely white British and included more females.

To note about this clone: Antigen unknown.

The protocol was immunoSEQ multiplex PCR, while the TCRdb copy is restricted to in-frame clones and leaves out a portion. The sample contains approximately 130,000 clones, 80% to 90% of which appear only once. Sample: peripheral blood, taken on day 0 of AZD1222 vaccination. The source of this sequence is an adult in good health.

CDR3 in DNA: TGTGCCAGCATCCGTCAGAGGGGAGATCAGCCCCAGCATTTT. This sequence encodes CASIRQRGDQPQHF. This chain links TRBV28 with TRBJ1-5; possibly TRBD1 for D (5 bases). CDR3 length: 14 residues. Looked up from germline, CDR1 is MDHEN and CDR2 is SYDVKM. Trimming removed 7 bases from V and 5 bases from J, with 15 bases in between.